This TCR beta chain was profiled in a study of blood T cell repertoires in COVID-19. Background on the study: Whether acute or convalescent, the COVID-19 samples came from the United States, Italy and Spain.

In the study's own analysis: Cell counts per sample came from amplifying reference gene primers. Method: immunoSEQ multiplex PCR; TCRdb's copy keeps in-frame clones and lacks some. That table gives V, J and clone size, and the DNA gave D and trimming. The sample yields about 200,000 clones, 89% seen once. Per the germline V gene, CDR1 is MNHNS and CDR2 is SASEGT. This CDR3 comprises 17 residues. V lost 2 bases, J lost 0 bases, and 2 bases stayed unmatched. Sequenced material: PBMCs or T cells enriched from blood (not recorded which). The TCR comes from a woman aged 25 to 39 with acute COVID-19. This rearrangement joins TRBV6-1 to TRBJ2-1; 12 nucleotides align to TRBD2. Here the CDR3 reads CASSELAGGSSYNEQFF. The CDR3, as DNA: TGTGCCAGCAGTGAACTAGCGGGGGGGAGCTCCTACAATGAGCAGTTCTTC.